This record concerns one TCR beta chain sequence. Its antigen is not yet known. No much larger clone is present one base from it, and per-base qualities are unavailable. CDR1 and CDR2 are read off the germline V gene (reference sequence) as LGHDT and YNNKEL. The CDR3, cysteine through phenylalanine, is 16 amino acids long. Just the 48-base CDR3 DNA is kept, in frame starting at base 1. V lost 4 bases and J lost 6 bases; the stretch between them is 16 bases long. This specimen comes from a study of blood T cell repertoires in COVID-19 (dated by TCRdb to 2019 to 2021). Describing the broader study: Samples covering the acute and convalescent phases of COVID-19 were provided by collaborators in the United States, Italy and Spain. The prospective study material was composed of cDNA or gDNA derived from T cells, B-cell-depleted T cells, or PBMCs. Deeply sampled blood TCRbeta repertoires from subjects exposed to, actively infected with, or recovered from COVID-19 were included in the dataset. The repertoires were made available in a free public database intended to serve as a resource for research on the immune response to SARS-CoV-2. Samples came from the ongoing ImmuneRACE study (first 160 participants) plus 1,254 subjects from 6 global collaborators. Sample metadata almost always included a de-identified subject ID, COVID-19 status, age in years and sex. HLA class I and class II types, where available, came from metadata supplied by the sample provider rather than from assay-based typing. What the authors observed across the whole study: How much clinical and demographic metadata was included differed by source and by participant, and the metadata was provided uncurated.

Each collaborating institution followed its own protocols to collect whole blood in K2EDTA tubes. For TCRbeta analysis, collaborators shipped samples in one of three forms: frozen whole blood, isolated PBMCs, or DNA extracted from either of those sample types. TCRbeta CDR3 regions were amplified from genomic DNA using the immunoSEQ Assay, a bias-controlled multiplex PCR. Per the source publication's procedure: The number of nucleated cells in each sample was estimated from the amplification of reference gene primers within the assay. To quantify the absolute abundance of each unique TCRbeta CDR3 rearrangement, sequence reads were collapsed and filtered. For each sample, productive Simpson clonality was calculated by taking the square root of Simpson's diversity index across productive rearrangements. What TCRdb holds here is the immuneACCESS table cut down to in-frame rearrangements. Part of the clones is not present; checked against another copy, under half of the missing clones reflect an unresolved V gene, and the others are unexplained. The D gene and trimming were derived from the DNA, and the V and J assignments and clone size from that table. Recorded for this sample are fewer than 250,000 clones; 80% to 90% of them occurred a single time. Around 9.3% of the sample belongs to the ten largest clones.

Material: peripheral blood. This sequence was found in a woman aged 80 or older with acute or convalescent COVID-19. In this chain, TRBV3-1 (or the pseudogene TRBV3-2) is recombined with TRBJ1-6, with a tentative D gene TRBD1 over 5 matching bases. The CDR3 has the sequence CASSLREGFGNSPLHF. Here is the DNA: TGTGCCAGCAGCCTCAGGGAGGGTTTTGGTAATTCACCCCTCCACTTT.